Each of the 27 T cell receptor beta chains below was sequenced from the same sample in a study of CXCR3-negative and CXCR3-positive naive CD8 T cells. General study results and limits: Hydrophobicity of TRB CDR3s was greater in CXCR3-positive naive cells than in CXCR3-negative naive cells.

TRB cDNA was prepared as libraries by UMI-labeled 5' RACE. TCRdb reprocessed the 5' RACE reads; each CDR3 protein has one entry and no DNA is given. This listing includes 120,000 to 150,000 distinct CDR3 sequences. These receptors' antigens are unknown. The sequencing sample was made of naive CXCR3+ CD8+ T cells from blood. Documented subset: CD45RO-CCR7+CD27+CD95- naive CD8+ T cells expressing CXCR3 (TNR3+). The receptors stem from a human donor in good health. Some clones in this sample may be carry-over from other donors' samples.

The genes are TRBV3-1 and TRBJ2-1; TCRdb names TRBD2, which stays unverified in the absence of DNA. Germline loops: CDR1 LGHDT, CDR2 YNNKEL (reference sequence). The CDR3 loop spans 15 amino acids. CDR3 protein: CASSPLGEGNNEQFF.

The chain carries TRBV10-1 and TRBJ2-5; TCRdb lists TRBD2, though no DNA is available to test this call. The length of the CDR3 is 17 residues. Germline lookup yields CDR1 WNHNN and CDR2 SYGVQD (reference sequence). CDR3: CASSGGTSGRNQETQYF.

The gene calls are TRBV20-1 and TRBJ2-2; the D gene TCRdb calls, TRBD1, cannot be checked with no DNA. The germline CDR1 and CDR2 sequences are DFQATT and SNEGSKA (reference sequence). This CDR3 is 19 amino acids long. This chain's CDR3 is CSARDLAGQASANTGELFF.

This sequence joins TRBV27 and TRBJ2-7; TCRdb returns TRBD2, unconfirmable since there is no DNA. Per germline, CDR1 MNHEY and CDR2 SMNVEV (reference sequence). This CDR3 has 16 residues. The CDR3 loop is CASSPRTSGISYEQYF.

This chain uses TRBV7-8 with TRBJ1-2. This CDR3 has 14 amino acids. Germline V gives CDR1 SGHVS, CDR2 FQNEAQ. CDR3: CASSLETVNYGYTF.

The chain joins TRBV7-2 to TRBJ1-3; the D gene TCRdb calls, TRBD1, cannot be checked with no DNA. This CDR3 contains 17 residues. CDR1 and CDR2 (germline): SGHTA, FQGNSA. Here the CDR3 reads CASSSMGGTSSGNTIYF.

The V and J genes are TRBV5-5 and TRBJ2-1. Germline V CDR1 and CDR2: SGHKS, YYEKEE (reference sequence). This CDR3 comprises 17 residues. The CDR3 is CASTLRAIGSSYNEQFF.

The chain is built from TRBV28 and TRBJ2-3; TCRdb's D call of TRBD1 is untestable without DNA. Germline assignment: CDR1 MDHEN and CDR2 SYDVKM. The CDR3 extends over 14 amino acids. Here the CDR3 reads CASSNRVAADTQYF. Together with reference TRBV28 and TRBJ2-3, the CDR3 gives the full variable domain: DVKVTQSSRYLVKRTGEKVFLECVQDMDHENMFWYRQDPGLGLRLIYFSYDVKMKEKGDIPEGYSVSREKKERFSLILESASTNQTSMYLCASSNRVAADTQYFGPGTRLTVL.

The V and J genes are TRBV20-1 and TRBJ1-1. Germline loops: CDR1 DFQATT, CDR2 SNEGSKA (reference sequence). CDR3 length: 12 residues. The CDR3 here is CSRKSPETEAFF.

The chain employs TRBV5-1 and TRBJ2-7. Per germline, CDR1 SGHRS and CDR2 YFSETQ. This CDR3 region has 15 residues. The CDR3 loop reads CASSFQRRGSYEQYF.

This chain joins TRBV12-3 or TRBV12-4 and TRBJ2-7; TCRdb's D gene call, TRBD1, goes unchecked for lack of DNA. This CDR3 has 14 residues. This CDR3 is CASTPGPPAREQYF.

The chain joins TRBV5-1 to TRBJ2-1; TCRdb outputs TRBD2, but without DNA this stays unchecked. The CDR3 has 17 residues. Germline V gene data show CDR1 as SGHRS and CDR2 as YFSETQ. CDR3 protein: CASSLPRVEGVDNEQFF. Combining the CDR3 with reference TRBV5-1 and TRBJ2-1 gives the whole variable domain KAGVTQTPRYLIKTRGQQVTLSCSPISGHRSVSWYQQTPGQGLQFLFEYFSETQRNKGNFPGRFSGRQFSNSRSEMNVSTLELGDSALYLCASSLPRVEGVDNEQFFGPGTRLTVL.

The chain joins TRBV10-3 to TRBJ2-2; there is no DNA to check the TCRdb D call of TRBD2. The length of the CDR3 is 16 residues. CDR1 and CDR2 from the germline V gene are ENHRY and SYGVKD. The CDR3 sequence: CAISGLVGSGTGELFF.

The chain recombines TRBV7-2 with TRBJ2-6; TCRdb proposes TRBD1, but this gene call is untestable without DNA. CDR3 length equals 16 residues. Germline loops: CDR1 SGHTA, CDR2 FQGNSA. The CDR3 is CASSLRDAIGANVLTF.

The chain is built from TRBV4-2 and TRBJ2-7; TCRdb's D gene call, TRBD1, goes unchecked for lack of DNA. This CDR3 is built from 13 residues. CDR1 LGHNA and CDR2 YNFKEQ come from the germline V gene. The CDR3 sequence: CASSQTGADEQYF.

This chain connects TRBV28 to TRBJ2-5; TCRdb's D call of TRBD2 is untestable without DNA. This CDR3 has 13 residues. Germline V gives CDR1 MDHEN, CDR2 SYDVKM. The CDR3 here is CASSLLAQETQYF.

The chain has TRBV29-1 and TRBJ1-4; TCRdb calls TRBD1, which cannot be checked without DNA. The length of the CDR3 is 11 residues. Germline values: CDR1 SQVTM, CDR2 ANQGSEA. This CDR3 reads CSVAQGGKLFF.

The CDR3 sequence: CSVSDGTSYNEQFF. The V and J genes are TRBV29-1 and TRBJ2-1. This CDR3 comprises 14 residues. CDR1 and CDR2 (germline): SQVTM, ANQGSEA.

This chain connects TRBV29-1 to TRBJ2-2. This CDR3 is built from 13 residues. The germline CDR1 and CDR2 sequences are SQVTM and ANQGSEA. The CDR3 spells CSVEERNTGELFF.

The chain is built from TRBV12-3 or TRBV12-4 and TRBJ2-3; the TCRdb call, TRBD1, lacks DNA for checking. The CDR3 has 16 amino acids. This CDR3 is CASSLRTGGATDTQYF.

CDR3 residues: CASRPKAGQGGVEQFF. The J gene is TRBJ2-1, the V gene TRBV12-3 or TRBV12-4; as DNA is missing, the TRBD1 call by TCRdb cannot be tested. This CDR3 region has 16 residues.

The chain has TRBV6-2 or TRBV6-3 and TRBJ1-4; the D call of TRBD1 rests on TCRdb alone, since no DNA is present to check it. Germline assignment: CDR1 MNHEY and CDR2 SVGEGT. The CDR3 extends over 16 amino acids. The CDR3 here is CASRKLPGQFHEKLFF.

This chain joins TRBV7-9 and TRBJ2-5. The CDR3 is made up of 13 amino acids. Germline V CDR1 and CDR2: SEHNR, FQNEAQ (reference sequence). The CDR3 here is CASSSVLWETQYF.

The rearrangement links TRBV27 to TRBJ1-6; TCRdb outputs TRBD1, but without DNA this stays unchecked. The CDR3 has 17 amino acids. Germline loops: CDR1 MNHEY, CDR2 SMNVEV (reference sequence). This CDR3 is CASSSHNRDAYNSPLHF.

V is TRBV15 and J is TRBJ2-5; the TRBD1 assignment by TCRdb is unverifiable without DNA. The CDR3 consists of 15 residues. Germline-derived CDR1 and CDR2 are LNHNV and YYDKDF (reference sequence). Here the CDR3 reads CATSSLSRGAETQYF.

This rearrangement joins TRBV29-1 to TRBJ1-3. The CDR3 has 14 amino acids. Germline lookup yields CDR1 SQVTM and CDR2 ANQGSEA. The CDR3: CSVAQDGSGNTIYF.

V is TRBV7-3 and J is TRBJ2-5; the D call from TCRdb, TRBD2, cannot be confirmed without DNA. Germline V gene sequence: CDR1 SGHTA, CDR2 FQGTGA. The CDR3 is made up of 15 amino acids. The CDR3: CASSSGTSVSETQYF. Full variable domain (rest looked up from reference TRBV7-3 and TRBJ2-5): GAGVSQTPSNKVTEKGKYVELRCDPISGHTALYWYRQSLGQGPEFLIYFQGTGAADDSGLPNDRFFAVRPEGSVSTLKIQRTERGDSAVYLCASSSGTSVSETQYFGPGTRLLVL.